This TCR beta chain was sequenced in a study of T cells expressing NK-cell markers. TCRdb processed the 5' RACE reads again and assigns one entry to each CDR3 protein, with no DNA. The listing records about 160,000 distinct CDR3 sequences. Per germline, CDR1 SGHRS and CDR2 YFSETQ. The CDR3 totals 13 residues. This sequence originates from a woman between 18 and 70 years old in good health. The rearrangement links TRBV5-1 to TRBJ1-1; the D call from TCRdb, TRBD1, cannot be confirmed without DNA. The sample consisted of blood T cells: a sorted CD56 or NKG2C T cell subset, CD4+ or CD8+ T cells, or bulk PBMC T cells (not recorded which). CDR3 loop: CASSLLGEGEAFF.